In its sample, the clone carrying this TCR beta chain was seen a few times. Its antigen is still unknown. At one end, the junction sequence differs from germline, possibly due to a read error. Treatment here: roughly ten-day PBMC culture with coronavirus spike peptide pools or control peptides (ViraFEST assay). The data were obtained in a study of vaccination and CD4 T cells after COVID-19. Cultured CD4+ T-cell DNA underwent Oncomine TCR Beta short-read sequencing. TCRdb reprocessed the PCR reads with MiXCR, giving one entry per CDR3 protein. The data contain 4,600 or so distinct CDR3 sequences, 40% to 55% of them seen just once; the ten biggest clones take up roughly 40%. The CDR3 is 14 residues long. CDR1 is SGHVS, CDR2 FQNEAQ, per germline.

The rearrangement joins TRBV7-8 to TRBJ2-2, with 9 bases fitting TRBD2. This clonotype was sampled from a human donor who had recovered from COVID-19. What was sequenced was CD4+ T cells from blood, cultured in vitro. The CDR3: CASSLAGRTGELFF. The CDR3 nucleotides read TGTGCCAGCAGCCTAGCGGGGAGGACCGGGGAGCTGTTTTTT. Using reference TRBV7-8 and TRBJ2-2 for the parts outside the CDR3, the full variable domain is GAGVSQSPRYKVAKRGQDVALRCDPISGHVSLFWYQQALGQGPEFLTYFQNEAQLDKSGLPSDRFFAERPEGSVSTLKIQRTQQEDSAVYLCASSLAGRTGELFFGEGSRLTVL.